Included here is one TCR beta chain sequence, with context. Participants' reported clinical history set cohort assignment. The data are from a study of blood T cell repertoires in COVID-19. Study as a whole: Italy, Spain and the United States were the sources of the convalescent and acute COVID-19 samples. Sources were T cells, B-cell-depleted T cells, or PBMCs; the material itself was cDNA or gDNA.

Looked up from germline, CDR1 is MDHEN and CDR2 is SYDVKM. V was trimmed by 0 bases and J by 7 bases, leaving 4 bases between them. This CDR3 comprises 11 residues. Per the original data handling: The authors estimated nucleated cell counts from reference gene primer amplification. Libraries were prepared by immunoSEQ multiplex PCR; TCRdb keeps only in-frame clonotypes and omits some of them. The V and J calls and clone size were taken over from that table, and D and trimming were inferred from the DNA. Of approximately 210,000 clones in the sample, around 90% were seen once. This sequence joins TRBV28 and TRBJ2-7; no definite D call. The specimen was PBMCs or T cells enriched from blood (not recorded which). The TCR was taken from a woman between 45 and 60 years old with acute COVID-19. This CDR3 is CASSLWREQYF. The CDR3 region has the DNA TGTGCCAGCAGTTTATGGAGGGAGCAGTACTTC.